This entry features one TCR beta chain sequence. As yet, its antigen is unknown. Data came from immunoSEQ multiplex PCR; TCRdb stores just in-frame clones and leaves some out. The table shows about 19,000 clones, with about 83% occurring only once. The data are from a study of T cells in localized non-small cell lung cancer. Findings and caveats of the study: Increased T cell density in blood showed an association with longer overall survival. Appearances in adjacent lung were noted for a median about 50 of the top 100 tumor clones. Among the tissues sampled, uninvolved adjacent lung had the highest T cell clonality, above tumor.

Germline assignment: CDR1 LGHNA and CDR2 YNFKEQ. The CDR3 length is 20 residues. V lost 4 bases to trimming and J lost 2 bases, with 28 bases between them. The chain couples TRBV4-2 to TRBJ2-3; D remains unclear. The material sequenced was peripheral blood, taken before any cancer treatment. The origin of this receptor is a man between 40 and 69 years old with stage I lung adenocarcinoma. CDR3 sequence (DNA): TGTGCCAGCAGCCCCCTAGAGCCTTTTGACTCATACACGAACACAGATACGCAGTATTTT. Its protein product is CASSPLEPFDSYTNTDTQYF.